This T cell receptor (beta chain) appears in the sequencing data of a study of T cells in Graves' hyperthyroidism and ophthalmopathy. This clonotype was detected many times. Amplification of TCR beta CDR3 regions used RNA as the template. Initially, a first-round RT-PCR of the TCR CDR3 employed the HTBI primer set. TCRdb processed the multiplex PCR reads anew with MiXCR; each CDR3 protein has one entry. The table lists approximately 740,000 distinct CDR3 sequences, approximately 15% of them singletons. This TCR derives from a woman aged 18-30 years with Graves' hyperthyroidism. The specimen sequenced was blood.

CDR3: CASSLDVSEQYF. The DNA of the CDR3 is TGTGCCAGCAGCTTAGATGTCAGCGAGCAGTACTTC. The V and J genes are TRBV11-2 and TRBJ2-7; D ambiguous. CDR1 and CDR2 (germline): SGHAT, FQNNGV. The V and J ends lost 0 bases and 6 bases respectively, with 6 bases between them. The CDR3 covers 12 residues.